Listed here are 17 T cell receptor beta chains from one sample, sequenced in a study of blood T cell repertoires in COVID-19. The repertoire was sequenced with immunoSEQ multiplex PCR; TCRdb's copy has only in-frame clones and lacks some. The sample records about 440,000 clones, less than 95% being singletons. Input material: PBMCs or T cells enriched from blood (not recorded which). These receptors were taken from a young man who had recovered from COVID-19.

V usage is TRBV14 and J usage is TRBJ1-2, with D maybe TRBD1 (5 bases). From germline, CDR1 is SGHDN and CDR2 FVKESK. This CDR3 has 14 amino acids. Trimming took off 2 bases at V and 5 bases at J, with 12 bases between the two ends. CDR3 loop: CASSQLGGEYGYTF. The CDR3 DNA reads TGTGCCAGCAGCCAACTCGGAGGGGAATATGGCTACACCTTC.

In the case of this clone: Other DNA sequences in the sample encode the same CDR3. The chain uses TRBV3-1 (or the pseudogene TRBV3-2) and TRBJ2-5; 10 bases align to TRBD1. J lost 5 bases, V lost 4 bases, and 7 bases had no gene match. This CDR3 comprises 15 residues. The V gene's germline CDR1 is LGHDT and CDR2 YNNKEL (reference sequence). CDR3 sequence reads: CASSPRDRGGETQYF. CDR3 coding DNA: TGTGCCAGCAGCCCCCGGGACAGGGGCGGGGAGACCCAGTACTTC.

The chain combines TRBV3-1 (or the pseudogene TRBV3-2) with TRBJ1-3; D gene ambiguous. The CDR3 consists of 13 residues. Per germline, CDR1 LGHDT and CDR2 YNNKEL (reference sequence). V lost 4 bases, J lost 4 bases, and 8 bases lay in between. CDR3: CASSPRRGNTIYF. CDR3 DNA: TGTGCCAGCAGCCCGCGCCGCGGAAACACCATATATTTT.

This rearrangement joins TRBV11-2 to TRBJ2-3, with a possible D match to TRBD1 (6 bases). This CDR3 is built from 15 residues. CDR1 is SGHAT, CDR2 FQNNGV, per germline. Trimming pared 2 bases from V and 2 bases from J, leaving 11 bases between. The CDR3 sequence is CASSLFGQLTDTQYF. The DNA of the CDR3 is TGTGCCAGCAGCTTATTTGGACAGCTCACAGATACGCAGTATTTT.

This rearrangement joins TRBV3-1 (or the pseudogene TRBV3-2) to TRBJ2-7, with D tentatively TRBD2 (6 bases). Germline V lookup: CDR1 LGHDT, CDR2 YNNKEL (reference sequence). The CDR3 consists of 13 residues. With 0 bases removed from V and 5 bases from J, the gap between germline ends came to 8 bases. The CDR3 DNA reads TGTGCCAGCAGCCAAGACGGAGGGAACGAGCAGTACTTC. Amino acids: CASSQDGGNEQYF.

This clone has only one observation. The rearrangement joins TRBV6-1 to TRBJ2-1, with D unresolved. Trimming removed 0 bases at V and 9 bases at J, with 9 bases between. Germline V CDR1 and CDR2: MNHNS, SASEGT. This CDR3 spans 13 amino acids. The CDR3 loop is CASSEAWSPEQFF. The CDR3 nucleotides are TGTGCCAGCAGTGAAGCTTGGAGCCCTGAGCAGTTCTTC.

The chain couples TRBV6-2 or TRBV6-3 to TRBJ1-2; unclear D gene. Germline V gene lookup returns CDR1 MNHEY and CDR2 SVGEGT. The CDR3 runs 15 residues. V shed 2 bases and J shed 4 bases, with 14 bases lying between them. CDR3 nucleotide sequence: TGTGCCAGCAGTTACGGGGAGGGAGTCTTCTATGGCTACACCTTC. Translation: CASSYGEGVFYGYTF.

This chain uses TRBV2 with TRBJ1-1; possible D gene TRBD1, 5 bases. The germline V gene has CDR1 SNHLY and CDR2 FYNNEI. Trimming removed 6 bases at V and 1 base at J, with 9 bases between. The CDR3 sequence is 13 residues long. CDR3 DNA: TGTGCCAGCAGGGCCGGACAGAACACTGAAGCTTTCTTT. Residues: CASRAGQNTEAFF.

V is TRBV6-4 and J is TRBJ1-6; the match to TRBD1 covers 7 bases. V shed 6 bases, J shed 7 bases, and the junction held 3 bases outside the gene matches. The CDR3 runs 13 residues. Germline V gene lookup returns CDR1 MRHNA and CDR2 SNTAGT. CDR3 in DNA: TGTGCCAGCAGCGAGACAGGGAATTCACCCCTCCACTTT. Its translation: CASSETGNSPLHF.

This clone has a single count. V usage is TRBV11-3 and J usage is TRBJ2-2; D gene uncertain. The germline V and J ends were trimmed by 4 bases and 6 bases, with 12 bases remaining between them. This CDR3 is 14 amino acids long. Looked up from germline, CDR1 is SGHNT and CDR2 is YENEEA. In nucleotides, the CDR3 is TGTGCCAGCAGCTCCAGAGGTCGGCCCGGGGAGCTGTTTTTT. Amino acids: CASSSRGRPGELFF. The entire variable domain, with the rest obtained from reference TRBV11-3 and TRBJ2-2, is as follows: EAGVVQSPRYKIIEKKQPVAFWCNPISGHNTLYWYLQNLGQGPELLIRYENEEAVDDSQLPKDRFSAERLKGVDSTLKIQPAELGDSAVYLCASSSRGRPGELFFGEGSRLTVL.

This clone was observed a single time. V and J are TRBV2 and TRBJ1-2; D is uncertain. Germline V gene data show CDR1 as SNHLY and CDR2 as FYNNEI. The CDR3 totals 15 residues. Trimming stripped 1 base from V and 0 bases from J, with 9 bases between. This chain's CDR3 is CASSEVAGSNYGYTF. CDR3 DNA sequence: TGTGCCAGCAGTGAAGTGGCAGGCTCTAACTATGGCTACACCTTC.

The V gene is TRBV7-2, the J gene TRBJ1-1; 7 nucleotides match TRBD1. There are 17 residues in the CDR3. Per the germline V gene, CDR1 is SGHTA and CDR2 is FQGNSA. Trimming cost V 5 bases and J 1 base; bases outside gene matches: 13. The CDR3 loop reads CASSQQRGQAPNTEAFF. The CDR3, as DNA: TGTGCCAGCAGCCAACAGAGAGGACAGGCCCCGAACACTGAAGCTTTCTTT.

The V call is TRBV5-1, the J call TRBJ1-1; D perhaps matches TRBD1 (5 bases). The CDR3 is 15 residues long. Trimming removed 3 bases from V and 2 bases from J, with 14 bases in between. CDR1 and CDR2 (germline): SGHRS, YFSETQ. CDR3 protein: CASSWTGGKNTEAFF. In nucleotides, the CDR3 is TGCGCCAGCAGCTGGACCGGGGGAAAAAACACTGAAGCTTTCTTT.

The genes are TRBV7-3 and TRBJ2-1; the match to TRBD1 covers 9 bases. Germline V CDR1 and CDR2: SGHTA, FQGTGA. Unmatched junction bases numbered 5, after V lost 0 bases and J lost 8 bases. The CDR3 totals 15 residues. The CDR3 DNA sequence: TGTGCCAGCAGCTTAACGGGACAGGGTTTCCATGAGCAGTTCTTC. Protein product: CASSLTGQGFHEQFF.

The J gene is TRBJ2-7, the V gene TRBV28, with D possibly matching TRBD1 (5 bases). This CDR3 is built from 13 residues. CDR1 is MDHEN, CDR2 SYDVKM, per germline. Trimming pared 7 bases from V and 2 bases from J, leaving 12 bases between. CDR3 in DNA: TGTGCCAGCACGGTAGACAGCGCCTACGAGCAGTACTTC. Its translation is CASTVDSAYEQYF.

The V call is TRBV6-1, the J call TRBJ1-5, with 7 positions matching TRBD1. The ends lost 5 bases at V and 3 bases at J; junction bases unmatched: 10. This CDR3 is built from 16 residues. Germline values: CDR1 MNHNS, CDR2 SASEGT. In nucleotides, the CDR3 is TGTGCCAGCAGTAAAGGGGGCAGCATGAACAATCAGCCCCAGCATTTT. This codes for CASSKGGSMNNQPQHF.

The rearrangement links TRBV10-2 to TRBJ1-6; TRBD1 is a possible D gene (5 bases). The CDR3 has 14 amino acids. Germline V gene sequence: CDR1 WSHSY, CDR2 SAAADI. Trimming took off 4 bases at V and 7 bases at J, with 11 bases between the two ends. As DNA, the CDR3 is TGCGCCAGCAGTGTTCAGGGCGCCAATTCACCCCTCCACTTT. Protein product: CASSVQGANSPLHF.